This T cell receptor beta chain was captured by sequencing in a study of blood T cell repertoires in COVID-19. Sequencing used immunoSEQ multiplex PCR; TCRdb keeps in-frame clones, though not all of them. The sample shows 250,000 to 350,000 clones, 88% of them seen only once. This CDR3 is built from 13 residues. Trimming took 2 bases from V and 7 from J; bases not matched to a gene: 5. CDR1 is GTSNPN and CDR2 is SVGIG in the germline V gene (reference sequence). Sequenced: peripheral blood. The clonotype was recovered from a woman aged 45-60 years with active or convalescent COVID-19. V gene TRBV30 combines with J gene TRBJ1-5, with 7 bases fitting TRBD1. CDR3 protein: CAWSNRGGQPQHF. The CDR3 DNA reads TGTGCCTGGAGTAACAGGGGTGGCCAGCCCCAGCATTTT.